The sequence of this T cell receptor (beta chain) was determined in a study of CD8+ T cells in alopecia areata. The treatment is: oral pan-JAK inhibitor, 5-10 mg twice daily. Germline lookup yields CDR1 LNHNV and CDR2 YYDKDF (reference sequence). Trimming stripped 1 base from V and 5 bases from J, with 12 bases between. There are 16 residues in the CDR3. RNA was isolated and reverse transcribed to cDNA, the sequencing template. The table came from immunoSEQ multiplex PCR; TCRdb's copy has only in-frame clones and leaves some out. The sample holds 150,000 or so clones, 45% to 65% seen once. The V and J genes are TRBV15 and TRBJ1-6; tentatively, D is TRBD1 (6 bases). The sequence came from a human donor with alopecia areata. Sample: CD8+ T cells sorted from blood, taken at week 4, from a patient treated with tofacitinib. The CDR3 bases are TGTGCCACCAGCAGAGCTCCCACAGGGAATAATTCACCCCTCCACTTT. Translated: CATSRAPTGNNSPLHF.